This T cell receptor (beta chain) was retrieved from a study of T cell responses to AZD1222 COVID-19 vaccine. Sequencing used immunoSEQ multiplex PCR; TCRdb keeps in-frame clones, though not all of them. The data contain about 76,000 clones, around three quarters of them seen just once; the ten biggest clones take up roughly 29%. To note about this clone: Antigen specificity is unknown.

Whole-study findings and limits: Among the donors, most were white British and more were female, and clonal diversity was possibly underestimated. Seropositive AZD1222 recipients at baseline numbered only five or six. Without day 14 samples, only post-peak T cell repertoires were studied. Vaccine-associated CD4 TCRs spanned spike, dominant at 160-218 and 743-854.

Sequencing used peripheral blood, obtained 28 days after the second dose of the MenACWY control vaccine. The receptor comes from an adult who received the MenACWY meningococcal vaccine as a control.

The CDR3 here is CSVRGDYEQYF. The CDR3 DNA follows: TGCAGCGTTCGGGGCGACTACGAGCAGTACTTC. The J gene is TRBJ2-7, the V gene TRBV29-1; D is possibly TRBD1 or TRBD2 (5 bases each). V lost 5 bases and J lost 3, with 8 bases in between. CDR3 length equals 11 residues. Germline V CDR1 and CDR2: SQVTM, ANQGSEA.